Below are 28 T cell receptor beta chains sequenced from a single sample in a study of synovial regulatory T cells in juvenile arthritis. Matched peripheral blood accompanied the synovial fluid taken from each patient with active arthritis. Here immunoSEQ multiplex PCR was the method, and the copy in TCRdb shows in-frame clones only, minus some. This specimen shows roughly 2,800 clones; the ten leading clones hold about 11%. Sequenced sample: Treg cells from the synovium. The receptors originated from a donor younger than 30 with juvenile idiopathic arthritis.

The chain is built from TRBV6-5 and TRBJ2-1; TCRdb lists TRBD1, though no DNA is available to test this call. From germline, CDR1 is MNHEY and CDR2 SVGAGI. This CDR3 region has 12 residues. No DNA appears here. The CDR3 spells CATLYNDNEQFF.

This clone is classed as medium-sized (0.01 to 0.1%) by frequency. The chain uses TRBV2 and TRBJ2-7; TCRdb's D call, TRBD2, is unchecked because there is no DNA. The germline CDR1 and CDR2 sequences are SNHLY and FYNNEI. The CDR3 runs to 13 residues. The protein alone is recorded here. CDR3 region: CASAGGSSYEQYF.

This clone is called medium-sized based on its frequency. The chain links TRBV18 to TRBJ1-2. Germline CDR1 and CDR2: KGHSH and LQKENI. The CDR3 contains 14 residues. DNA was not recorded. The CDR3 spells CASSPGGDGYGYTF.

This sequence joins TRBV20-1 and TRBJ2-5. In germline, CDR1 is DFQATT, CDR2 SNEGSKA (reference sequence). This CDR3 is built from 10 residues. No coding sequence is recorded. CDR3 protein: CSARIETQYF.

This rearrangement joins TRBV7-6 to TRBJ2-1; TCRdb gives TRBD2 as the D gene, but with no DNA this cannot be confirmed. The CDR3 contains 20 residues. The entry carries no DNA sequence. The germline gives CDR1 SGHVS, CDR2 FNYEAQ. The chain's CDR3 is CASSLAPGLAGRSSYNEQFF.

This chain links TRBV13 with TRBJ1-6. Germline assignment: CDR1 PRHDT and CDR2 FYEKMQ (reference sequence). The CDR3 loop spans 15 amino acids. The coding DNA is unavailable. The CDR3 here is CASSLGSPGRAPLHF.

J is TRBJ1-4 and V is TRBV27; the D gene TCRdb calls, TRBD1, cannot be checked with no DNA. The CDR3 runs 17 residues. The nucleotide record is missing. CDR1 MNHEY and CDR2 SMNVEV come from the germline V gene (reference sequence). The CDR3 here is CASSLSLSQGSKQKLFF. Looking up the rest from reference TRBV27 and TRBJ1-4 gives the full variable domain: EAQVTQNPRYLITVTGKKLTVTCSQNMNHEYMSWYRQDPGLGLRQIYYSMNVEVTDKGDVPEGYKVSRKEKRNFPLILESPSPNQTSLYFCASSLSLSQGSKQKLFFGSGTQLSVL.

This clone is medium-sized (0.01 to 0.1%) by frequency. V usage is TRBV30 and J usage is TRBJ2-2; TCRdb's D call of TRBD2 is untestable without DNA. Germline V gene sequence: CDR1 GTSNPN, CDR2 SVGIG (reference sequence). This CDR3 contains 14 residues. No coding sequence is recorded. CDR3 amino acids: CAWSLAGGHGELFF.

This clone is classed as medium-sized by frequency. The rearrangement uses TRBV29-1 and TRBJ2-7; TCRdb's assignment of TRBD1 cannot be checked, as there is no DNA. Germline-derived CDR1 and CDR2 are SQVTM and ANQGSEA. CDR3 length: 14 residues. No DNA is given. The CDR3 reads CSVAGTHNSYEQYF.

The CDR3 protein is CASSLRQYQPQHF. The chain carries TRBV6-6 and TRBJ1-5; TCRdb lists TRBD1, though no DNA is available to test this call. Germline V lookup: CDR1 MNHNY, CDR2 SVGAGI (reference sequence). This CDR3 has 13 residues. No nucleotide data were recorded.

The rearrangement uses TRBV2 and TRBJ2-5; TCRdb outputs TRBD2, but without DNA this stays unchecked. The germline CDR1 and CDR2 sequences are SNHLY and FYNNEI. This CDR3 is built from 13 residues. The protein alone is recorded here. CDR3 region: CASSWRGGETQYF.

This clone is identified as medium-sized from frequency. The V gene is TRBV28, the J gene TRBJ1-2; TCRdb's D call of TRBD1 is untestable without DNA. In germline, CDR1 is MDHEN, CDR2 SYDVKM. The CDR3 has 15 amino acids. No DNA has been recorded. The chain's CDR3 is CASGDRGRFHYGYTF.

V gene TRBV9 combines with J gene TRBJ2-7; the TCRdb call, TRBD1, lacks DNA for checking. The length of the CDR3 is 14 residues. The DNA sequence is not available. Germline assignment: CDR1 SGDLS and CDR2 YYNGEE. This CDR3 is CASSVAAGAGEQYF.

This chain uses TRBV6-5 with TRBJ2-7; TCRdb indicates TRBD2, and absent DNA this call remains unverified. The CDR3 loop spans 14 amino acids. No DNA sequence was recorded. Germline CDR1 reads MNHEY; CDR2 reads SVGAGI. CDR3 residues: CASSDSGEPYEQYF.

This clone ranks as medium-sized in terms of frequency. The rearrangement uses TRBV5-8 and TRBJ1-6; without DNA, the TCRdb call of TRBD1 cannot be checked. The CDR3 runs 15 residues. No DNA appears here. CDR1 and CDR2 from the germline V gene are SGHTS and YDEGEE. The CDR3 loop is CASSLRGSYNSPLHF. Together with reference TRBV5-8 and TRBJ1-6, the CDR3 gives the full variable domain: EAGVTQSPTHLIKTRGQQATLRCSPISGHTSVYWYQQALGLGLQFLLWYDEGEERNRGNFPPRFSGRQFPNYSSELNVNALELEDSALYLCASSLRGSYNSPLHFGNGTRLTVT.

This chain connects TRBV11-1 to TRBJ1-1. Germline V gene lookup returns CDR1 SGHAT and CDR2 FQDESV (reference sequence). This CDR3 contains 15 residues. A DNA sequence was not provided. The CDR3 region is CASSLFQGVLTEAFF.

Frequency places this clone as medium-sized. The chain recombines TRBV11-3 with TRBJ2-7; there is no DNA to check the TCRdb D call of TRBD1. The CDR3 has 12 amino acids. DNA is not on record. Germline-derived CDR1 and CDR2 are SGHNT and YENEEA. The CDR3 sequence: CASSQDRDEQYF.

Measured by frequency, this clone is medium-sized (0.01 to 0.1%). The rearrangement uses TRBV6-1 and TRBJ2-7; the TRBD1 assignment by TCRdb is unverifiable without DNA. This CDR3 is built from 16 residues. A DNA sequence was not provided. Germline V gives CDR1 MNHNS, CDR2 SASEGT. This chain's CDR3 is CASSEAGQGKYGEQYF.

J is TRBJ2-5 and V is TRBV19; the TRBD1 assignment by TCRdb is unverifiable without DNA. CDR1 LNHDA and CDR2 SQIVND come from the germline V gene (reference sequence). There are 14 residues in the CDR3. This entry has no DNA. The CDR3 protein is CASSPGTFQETQYF.

Judged by frequency, this clone is medium-sized. The chain links TRBV29-1 to TRBJ2-5; TCRdb proposes TRBD1, but this gene call is untestable without DNA. This CDR3 spans 12 amino acids. DNA is not on record. Germline CDR1 is SQVTM and CDR2 is ANQGSEA. The CDR3 spells CSVARLQETQYF.

This clone is identified as large from frequency. The V and J genes are TRBV7-2 and TRBJ1-1; TCRdb outputs TRBD1, but without DNA this stays unchecked. Germline V gene lookup returns CDR1 SGHTA and CDR2 FQGNSA. The CDR3 is 15 residues long. The DNA sequence is not available. CDR3 sequence: CASSIGGPRNTEAFF.

The V gene is TRBV7-7, the J gene TRBJ2-5; TCRdb indicates TRBD2, and absent DNA this call remains unverified. This CDR3 spans 14 amino acids. A DNA sequence was not provided. The germline V gene has CDR1 SSHAT and CDR2 FNYEAQ (reference sequence). This CDR3 reads CASSLGGNRETQYF.

The chain has TRBV4-2 and TRBJ2-1; TCRdb designates TRBD2, a call that cannot be tested without DNA. The CDR3 has 17 amino acids. A DNA sequence was not provided. Germline CDR1 and CDR2: LGHNA and YNFKEQ. Here the CDR3 reads CASSQGTSGSSYNEQFF.

This clone ranks as medium-sized in terms of frequency. CDR3: CASSFRDRNEKLFF. This chain links TRBV25-1 with TRBJ1-4; the D gene TCRdb calls, TRBD1, cannot be checked with no DNA. The CDR3 contains 14 residues. DNA is not recorded here. CDR1 and CDR2 (germline): MGHDK, SYGVNS.

Its frequency marks this clone as medium-sized. This chain links TRBV2 with TRBJ2-5; the D gene TCRdb calls, TRBD2, cannot be checked with no DNA. The CDR3 has 15 residues. Nucleotide data are not available. Germline V CDR1 and CDR2: SNHLY, FYNNEI. This CDR3 reads CASGLAGVGGETQYF.

This rearrangement joins TRBV7-8 to TRBJ1-4; as DNA is missing, the TRBD1 call by TCRdb cannot be tested. The CDR3 totals 14 residues. Only the protein sequence is given. CDR1 is SGHVS and CDR2 is FQNEAQ in the germline V gene. Here the CDR3 reads CASSRDSNNEKLFF.

Measured by frequency, this clone is medium-sized (0.01 to 0.1%). The chain combines TRBV6-5 with TRBJ2-7; there is no DNA to check the TCRdb D call of TRBD2. This CDR3 is built from 16 residues. Only the protein sequence is given. Germline V CDR1 and CDR2: MNHEY, SVGAGI. The CDR3 sequence is CASSWYSAGRSYEQYF.

The rearrangement links TRBV9 to TRBJ2-3; no DNA is available, so the TRBD2 call from TCRdb remains unchecked. This CDR3 spans 15 amino acids. DNA for this receptor is not on file. Per the germline V gene, CDR1 is SGDLS and CDR2 is YYNGEE. This CDR3 reads CASSDTSGVTDTQYF.